This T cell receptor beta chain was identified in a study of blood T cell repertoires in COVID-19. Study context: The United States, Italy and Spain were the sources of the acute and convalescent COVID-19 samples. PBMCs, B-cell-depleted T cells, or T cells were the source of the cDNA or gDNA that made up the material.

In the authors' methods: It was from reference gene primer amplification that nucleated cell counts were estimated. Libraries were prepared by immunoSEQ multiplex PCR; TCRdb keeps only in-frame clonotypes and omits some of them. The V and J calls and clone size were taken over from that table, and D and trimming were inferred from the DNA. The sample lists tens of thousands of clones, approximately 80% occurring once. V lost 4 bases, J lost 6 bases, and 7 bases stayed unmatched. CDR1 is SGHRS and CDR2 is YFSETQ in the germline V gene. The CDR3 covers 14 residues. This clone was detected a few times. The sample comprised peripheral blood. The clonotype was recovered from a human donor in a cohort sampled during active COVID-19. This rearrangement joins TRBV5-1 to TRBJ2-3; TRBD1 matches at 8 bases. CDR3 sequence (DNA): TGCGCCAGCAGCGAGGGCAGGGGGCGCGATACGCAGTATTTT. Amino acids: CASSEGRGRDTQYF.